The clone carrying this T cell receptor beta chain was recorded many times. The antigen remains unidentified. The sample is drawn from a study of human T cells and chemical hapten exposure. Study at large: Patients had diphenylcyclopropenone applied to the scalp weekly throughout the approximately 24-week study. Study outcomes and limitations: Donors' alopecia may make their immune response differ from healthy people's.

Time point denoted: patch test 1, 2 weeks after DPC sensitization. Treatment specified: therapeutic diphenylcyclopropenone sensitization with weekly scalp DPC. Germline V gives CDR1 SGHAT, CDR2 FQNNGV. Trimming took off 4 bases at V and 3 bases at J, with 15 bases between the two ends. The CDR3 consists of 15 residues. TCRdb used MiXCR to reprocess the RACE reads, holding one entry per CDR3 protein. The table has around 380,000 distinct CDR3 sequences, approximately 5% seen once; the top ten hold around 2.3%. The sample was whole blood, taken in connection with sensitization to the hapten diphenylcyclopropenone (DPC). The chain links TRBV11-2 to TRBJ1-2, with D unresolved. The sequence came from a woman aged 50 to 60 with alopecia areata. Some clones in this sample may be carry-over from other donors' samples. CDR3 sequence (DNA): TGTGCCAGCAGCTCACTAGCCCTTGCCCACTATGGCTACACCTTC. Its translation is CASSSLALAHYGYTF.